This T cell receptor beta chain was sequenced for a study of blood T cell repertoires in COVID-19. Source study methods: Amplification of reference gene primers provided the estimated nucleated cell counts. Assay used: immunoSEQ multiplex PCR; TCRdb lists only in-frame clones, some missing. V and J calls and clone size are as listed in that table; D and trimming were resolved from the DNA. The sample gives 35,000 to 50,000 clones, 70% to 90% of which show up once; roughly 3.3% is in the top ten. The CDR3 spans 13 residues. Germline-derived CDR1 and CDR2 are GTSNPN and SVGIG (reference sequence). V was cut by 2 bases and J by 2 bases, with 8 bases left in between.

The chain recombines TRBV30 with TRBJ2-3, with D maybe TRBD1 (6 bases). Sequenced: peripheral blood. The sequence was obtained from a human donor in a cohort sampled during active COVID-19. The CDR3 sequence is CAWSTGHTDTQYF. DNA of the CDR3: TGTGCCTGGAGTACAGGGCACACAGATACGCAGTATTTT.